Sequencing of this T cell receptor (beta chain) was carried out in a study of blood T cell repertoires in COVID-19. Per the germline V gene, CDR1 is SGHRS and CDR2 is YFSETQ. The CDR3 consists of 16 residues. The V and J ends lost 0 bases and 2 bases, in that order; junction bases with no gene match: 1. This clone showed up just once. In the original workflow: Counts of nucleated cells, estimated from reference gene primer amplification, were obtained. Generated by immunoSEQ multiplex PCR, the TCRdb table keeps only in-frame clones and is missing some. V and J calls and clone size come straight from that table; D and trimming were deduced from the DNA. The sample shows approximately 250,000 clones, about 85% of them seen only once.

The receptor was derived from an older woman with active or convalescent COVID-19. Sample: peripheral blood. V usage is TRBV5-1 and J usage is TRBJ2-3; 12 nucleotides match TRBD2. The CDR3 sequence: CASSLGTSGATDTQYF. The CDR3 DNA sequence: TGCGCCAGCAGCTTGGGGACTAGCGGGGCCACAGATACGCAGTATTTT.